Listed below are T cell receptor beta chains from one sample, sequenced in a study of human T cells and chemical hapten exposure. A single record per CDR3 protein comes from TCRdb applying MiXCR to the RACE reads. The sample includes approximately 110,000 distinct CDR3 sequences, approximately 10% of them seen just once. Sequenced here: whole blood, sampled in connection with sensitization to the hapten diphenylcyclopropenone (DPC). These receptors came from a woman aged 35 to 49 with alopecia areata. Some clones in this sample may be carry-over from other donors' samples. Each CDR3 is given with its conserved first and last residue.

>TRBV5-5|TRBJ2-3
CASSPSGGSTSTDTQYF
>TRBV20-1|TRBJ1-3
CSAPGVNTIYF
>TRBV29-1|TRBJ1-2
CSVRQGGGYTF
>TRBV2|TRBJ1-3
CASSEAPPRNTIYF
>TRBV7-9|TRBJ1-1
CASSLSRGHTEAFF
>TRBV5-6|TRBJ2-4
CASSLDSDWNIQYF
>TRBV18|TRBJ2-3
CASSPARFTGGVEGTDTQYF
>TRBV28|TRBJ1-2
CASSLSRQSYGYTF
>TRBV25-1|TRBJ1-1
CASSLKMNTEAFF
>TRBV28|TRBJ1-5
CASSFKGQPQHF
>TRBV2|TRBJ1-1
CASSEVTGGFGMNTEAFF
>TRBV18|TRBJ2-1
CASSPRTSVRRDEQFF
>TRBV4-3|TRBJ2-5
CASSQEAGFQETQYF
>TRBV6-5|TRBJ2-1
CASSSLLGDEQFF
>TRBV29-1|TRBJ2-7
CSVEDGIYEQYF
>TRBV5-1|TRBJ1-2
CASSLGQGSFRGYGYTF
>TRBV11-2|TRBJ2-6
CASGKGTGDAGANVLTF
>TRBV7-3|TRBJ2-5
CASSPTGGTGRRETQYF
>TRBV10-3|TRBJ2-7
CAISEPRSGPYEQYF
>TRBV7-9|TRBJ2-5
CASSLAGRPETQYF
>TRBV12-2|TRBJ1-5
CASRPTTQPQHF
>TRBV5-1|TRBJ1-1
CASSVMNTEAFF
>TRBV18|TRBJ2-5
CASSLSGTSAETQYF
>TRBV5-1|TRBJ1-1
CASSFDTGQPNTEAFF
>TRBV12-3/TRBV12-4|TRBJ2-7
CASSLGGGSFSYEQYF
>TRBV2|TRBJ1-2
CASSINRAEDYGYTF
>TRBV2|TRBJ1-1
CASRDPWGTEAFF
>TRBV12-3/TRBV12-4|TRBJ1-5
CASSSTGPSNQPQHF
>TRBV15|TRBJ2-5
CATSRDRTNNKYF
>TRBV15|TRBJ1-1
CATSRDLLGTRMNTEAFF
>TRBV10-3|TRBJ2-1
CAIKEGLAGEYEQFF
>TRBV29-1|TRBJ2-7
CSGGHFYEQYF
>TRBV5-1|TRBJ2-1
CASSLEGMPYNEQFF
>TRBV6-6|TRBJ2-3
CASSYGSMGTPDTQYF
>TRBV7-9|TRBJ1-2
CASSFTDYGYTF
>TRBV7-6|TRBJ2-5
CASSRTGGLETQYF
>TRBV20-1|TRBJ2-3
CSASPLAGGRGDTQYF
>TRBV18|TRBJ1-2
CASSQGYYGYTF
>TRBV20-1|TRBJ1-1
CSALTGPNTEAFF
>TRBV27|TRBJ1-1
CASSYEGRGAEAFF
>TRBV14|TRBJ1-6
CASSPRQPDNSPLHF
>TRBV6-2/TRBV6-3|TRBJ2-7
CASSYERGGSSYEQYF
>TRBV29-1|TRBJ1-5
CSVGGGRYQPQHF
>TRBV6-1|TRBJ1-5
CATSDGGNQPQHF
>TRBV20-1|TRBJ2-7
CSAKGRTYEQYF
>TRBV7-3|TRBJ2-2
CASSLEHNTGELFF
>TRBV5-4|TRBJ2-1
CASSPTASGRAVYNEQFF
>TRBV20-1|TRBJ2-1
CSATISGSVNEQFF
>TRBV27|TRBJ1-5
CASSLYPLGQPQHF
>TRBV6-5|TRBJ2-1
CATHGRGAYNEQFF